This is a list of T cell receptor beta chains from one sample in a study of response to subunit inactivated influenza vaccine. TCRdb independently ran MiXCR on the RT-PCR reads; one entry per CDR3 protein. The sample has about 540,000 distinct CDR3 sequences, around 21% seen once. These data were also reused for a study on T cells expressing NK-cell markers.

Sequenced material: CD4+ T cells sorted from PBMCs, taken roughly 12 days after vaccination. Receptors originate from a man aged 45 to 65 who received an inactivated influenza vaccine. Both conserved end residues are trimmed from each CDR3. D genes are given only for firm matches.

D gene: NA
V gene: TRBV6-4
J gene: TRBJ2-2
CDR3 protein: ASSGALFNTGELF

D gene: NA
V gene: TRBV4-1
J gene: TRBJ2-5
CDR3 protein: ASSLWRKETQY

D gene: NA
V gene: TRBV11-3
J gene: TRBJ2-1
CDR3 protein: ASSQGSDNEQF

D gene: NA
V gene: TRBV11-2
J gene: TRBJ2-4
CDR3 protein: ASSVPGSLAKNIQY

D gene: NA
V gene: TRBV24-1
J gene: TRBJ2-7
CDR3 protein: ATSDDLGGQY

D gene: TRBD2
V gene: TRBV6-5
J gene: TRBJ2-5
CDR3 protein: ASSYTGLAGGQTQY

D gene: NA
V gene: TRBV5-6
J gene: TRBJ2-5
CDR3 protein: ASSLVDRSETQY

D gene: NA
V gene: TRBV7-2
J gene: TRBJ1-1
CDR3 protein: ASSPQRYTEAF

D gene: TRBD1
V gene: TRBV15
J gene: TRBJ2-1
CDR3 protein: ATSRTGTGVYNEQF

D gene: NA
V gene: TRBV7-2
J gene: TRBJ2-1
CDR3 protein: ASSPETGYNEQF

D gene: NA
V gene: TRBV4-1
J gene: TRBJ2-4
CDR3 protein: ASSQDGASKNIQY

D gene: TRBD2
V gene: TRBV27
J gene: TRBJ2-1
CDR3 protein: ASSFSAGGRDNEQF

D gene: TRBD1
V gene: TRBV20-1
J gene: TRBJ2-5
CDR3 protein: SATGDRRDQETQY

D gene: NA
V gene: TRBV28
J gene: TRBJ2-1
CDR3 protein: ASSLGQGRRNEQF

D gene: NA
V gene: TRBV7-2
J gene: TRBJ2-5
CDR3 protein: ASSQGPIQETQY

D gene: TRBD1
V gene: TRBV20-1
J gene: TRBJ2-4
CDR3 protein: SASTGGMDIQY

D gene: NA
V gene: TRBV20-1
J gene: TRBJ2-1
CDR3 protein: SASPGKPQF

D gene: NA
V gene: TRBV29-1
J gene: TRBJ1-3
CDR3 protein: SVDGGGNTIY

D gene: TRBD2
V gene: TRBV12-3/TRBV12-4
J gene: TRBJ2-5
CDR3 protein: ASSLRTGTSGVQETQY

D gene: NA
V gene: TRBV29-1
J gene: TRBJ1-1
CDR3 protein: SVAAGRGTEAF

D gene: NA
V gene: TRBV5-8
J gene: TRBJ2-1
CDR3 protein: ASSRRVYEQF

D gene: NA
V gene: TRBV6-1
J gene: TRBJ2-7
CDR3 protein: ASRSTGSRSYEQY

D gene: NA
V gene: TRBV15
J gene: TRBJ1-2
CDR3 protein: ATSKTRNYGYT

D gene: TRBD1
V gene: TRBV24-1
J gene: TRBJ2-3
CDR3 protein: ATSDPGTGGASTDTQY

D gene: TRBD1
V gene: TRBV29-1
J gene: TRBJ2-4
CDR3 protein: SVGTGADIQY

D gene: NA
V gene: TRBV18
J gene: TRBJ1-1
CDR3 protein: ASSLTTNTEAF

D gene: TRBD1
V gene: TRBV7-3
J gene: TRBJ1-6
CDR3 protein: ASSSGQGRHSPLH